This T cell receptor beta chain originates from a study of cytomegalovirus exposure and HLA in healthy donors. Study overall: In a previous analysis, approximately 110 million unique TCR beta sequences were found from roughly 200 million T cells. Study-level points and caveats: Based on reports, TCR beta sequences accurately predicted HLA-A and HLA-B alleles for most subjects. Presence/absence analyses supposed approximately even sequencing depth among donors.

Germline loops: CDR1 SGHNT, CDR2 YYREEE (reference sequence). The CDR3 runs to 14 residues. Trimming cost V 5 bases and J 2 bases; bases outside gene matches: 3. The study ran its PCR with 60 Vbeta and 13 Jbeta primers. As handled by the study authors: An analysis performed later counted 75 million to 80 million unique TCR beta chains (approximately 12 million of them shared). The repertoire was sequenced with immunoSEQ multiplex PCR; TCRdb's copy has only in-frame clones and lacks some. Clone size and the V and J calls come from that table; the DNA yielded D and trimming. The table has roughly 180,000 clones, 79% seen once; the top ten hold roughly 1.5%. This clone is a singleton in its sample. Its antigen is unidentified. Other DNA sequences in this sample translate to the same CDR3.

The sequencing sample was made of PBMCs. This sequence was found in a girl under 18 in good health and CMV-seropositive. J is TRBJ2-7 and V is TRBV5-4; 11 bases are shared with TRBD2. In nucleotides, the CDR3 is TGTGCCAGCAGTCAGGGACTAGCGGCCTACGAGCAGTACTTC. Its translation is CASSQGLAAYEQYF.